This T cell receptor (beta chain) was captured by sequencing in a study of CD8 T cells in ankylosing spondylitis. TCRdb itself ran the 5' RACE reads through MiXCR, one entry per CDR3 protein. This table has about 240,000 distinct CDR3 sequences, around 11% appearing once. Comments on this clonotype: Its antigen is as yet unknown.

Whole-study findings and limits: Researchers report that disease-linked clones proved CD8+ and relatively rare in peripheral blood.

The source is a male donor with ankylosing spondylitis or in good health (not recorded which). The sample was blood, either unsorted or a sorted T cell fraction (not recorded which).

The CDR3 region has the DNA TGTGCCAGCTCACCGGACAACCAAGAGACCCAGTACTTC. Protein: CASSPDNQETQYF. This chain links TRBV18 with TRBJ2-5; tentatively, D is TRBD1 (5 bases). The germline gives CDR1 KGHSH, CDR2 LQKENI. The CDR3 contains 13 residues. Trimming removed 3 bases from V and 0 bases from J, with 5 bases in between. Combining the CDR3 with reference TRBV18 and TRBJ2-5 gives the whole variable domain NAGVMQNPRHLVRRRGQEARLRCSPMKGHSHVYWYRQLPEEGLKFMVYLQKENIIDESGMPKERFSAEFPKEGPSILRIQQVVRGDSAAYFCASSPDNQETQYFGPGTRLLVL.